This T cell receptor (beta chain) was identified during a study of cytomegalovirus exposure and HLA in healthy donors. The study ran its PCR with 60 Vbeta and 13 Jbeta primers. The repertoire was sequenced with immunoSEQ multiplex PCR; TCRdb's copy has only in-frame clones and lacks some. The table lists 150,000 to 200,000 clones, around 78% of them singletons, with about 1% in the top ten. Germline V gene data show CDR1 as SEHNR and CDR2 as FQNEAQ (reference sequence). V was clipped by 8 bases and J by 0 bases, with 10 bases between them. The CDR3 extends over 13 amino acids. This TCR was sampled from a woman between 40 and 50 years old in good health and CMV-seronegative. The sample taken for sequencing was PBMCs. The chain carries TRBV7-9 and TRBJ1-1; D gene ambiguous. The chain's CDR3 is CASSESLNTEAFF. CDR3 DNA sequence: TGTGCCAGCTCCGAGTCACTGAACACTGAAGCTTTCTTT.